Below are 31 T cell receptor beta chains sequenced from a single sample in a study of T cells in Graves' hyperthyroidism and ophthalmopathy. Regions amplified from RNA transcripts were the TCR beta CDR3 regions. HTBI primers were the set used in a first-round RT-PCR of the TCR CDR3. TCRdb reanalysed the multiplex PCR reads using MiXCR and keeps one entry per CDR3 protein. The top ten hold about 26% of the sample, which has 300,000 to 400,000 distinct CDR3 sequences, approximately 15% seen once. The sample taken for sequencing was blood. These receptor sequences come from a woman under 40 with Graves' hyperthyroidism.

Ten or more counts support this clonotype. The chain has TRBV20-1 and TRBJ2-7; TRBD2 matches 8 bases. The CDR3 runs 16 residues. J was trimmed by 5 bases and V by 2 bases; bases with no gene match: 14. From germline, CDR1 is DFQATT and CDR2 SNEGSKA (reference sequence). The CDR3 sequence: CSARRLGRGLEHEQYF. CDR3 sequence (DNA): TGCAGTGCTAGACGCCTGGGTAGGGGACTAGAACACGAGCAGTACTTC.

This clonotype was recorded many times. This rearrangement joins TRBV30 to TRBJ1-5, with D maybe TRBD1 (5 bases). Trimming took off 0 bases at V and 1 base at J, with 7 bases between the two ends. Germline values: CDR1 GTSNPN, CDR2 SVGIG (reference sequence). The CDR3 sequence is 14 residues long. CDR3 DNA: TGTGCCTGGAGTGTACGGGGGAGCAATCAGCCCCAGCATTTT. This translates into CAWSVRGSNQPQHF.

This clonotype has more than one count but fewer than ten. At one end the junction does not follow the germline gene, possibly because of a read error. The V call is TRBV13, the J call TRBJ2-7; D possibly uses TRBD1 or TRBD2 (5 bases each). The CDR3 totals 12 residues. Germline loops: CDR1 PRHDT, CDR2 FYEKMQ (reference sequence). The CDR3 sequence is CASSARDDDRDF. The CDR3 nucleotides are TGTGCCAGCAGCGCCCGGGACGACGACCGGGACTTC.

The chain joins TRBV3-1 to TRBJ1-6, with 9 bases lining up with TRBD1. This CDR3 comprises 16 residues. The V gene end was trimmed by 4 bases and the J gene end by 6 bases; junction bases not matched to a gene: 7. Germline CDR1 and CDR2: LGHDT and YNNKEL (reference sequence). For the CDR3, the DNA is TGTGCCAGCAGCCGCCACGGGACAGGGACTAATTCACCCCTCCACTTT. This sequence encodes CASSRHGTGTNSPLHF.

This clonotype was counted only a few times. This sequence joins TRBV29-1 and TRBJ2-2; D is uncertain. Trimming removed 7 bases at V and 7 bases at J, with 10 bases between. Germline V lookup: CDR1 SQVTM, CDR2 ANQGSEA. The CDR3 length is 11 residues. The CDR3 nucleotides are TGCAGCGCCAGAAAGGGCGGGGAGCTGTTTTTT. It specifies CSARKGGELFF.

This clonotype was detected ten times or more. V and J are TRBV6-2 or TRBV6-3 and TRBJ1-5; D possibly corresponds to TRBD1 (5 bases). The CDR3 has 14 residues. Germline V lookup: CDR1 MNHEY, CDR2 SVGEGT. Deletions cut 8 bases from V and 0 bases from J, with 11 bases between. The CDR3 DNA follows: TGTGCCAGCCTCGACAGTTATAGCAATCAGCCCCAGCATTTT. It specifies CASLDSYSNQPQHF.

V and J are TRBV6-5 and TRBJ1-3; D unclear. The CDR3 sequence is 17 residues long. From germline, CDR1 is MNHEY and CDR2 SVGAGI. The V gene lost 0 bases and the J gene lost 3 bases, with 15 bases spanning the gap. The CDR3 loop reads CASSYSGSMYGGNTIYF. In DNA, the CDR3 is TGTGCCAGCAGTTACTCGGGGTCAATGTATGGTGGAAACACCATATATTTT.

The chain carries TRBV9 and TRBJ2-7; the match to TRBD2 covers 8 bases. The CDR3 has 15 residues. Germline V lookup: CDR1 SGDLS, CDR2 YYNGEE. The trim removed 3 bases at V and 6 bases at J, leaving 11 bases unmatched. The CDR3 spells CASSAKAAGVGEQYF. The CDR3 DNA reads TGTGCCAGCAGCGCCAAAGCAGCGGGAGTCGGCGAGCAGTACTTC.

This clonotype was counted only a few times. The germline gene is not matched at one end of the junction; a read error may be the cause. This rearrangement joins TRBV27 to TRBJ2-2; D unresolved. The CDR3 has 14 residues. CDR1 is MNHEY, CDR2 SMNVEV, per germline (reference sequence). The CDR3 loop reads CASSVSGWNGELFF. Written as DNA, the CDR3 is TGTGCCAGCAGTGTATCCGGGTGGAACGGGGAGCTGTTTTTT.

This clonotype was seen repeatedly, ten times or more. V usage is TRBV12-3 or TRBV12-4 and J usage is TRBJ2-1; TRBD1 aligns across 7 bases. This CDR3 is built from 15 residues. J gave up 4 bases and V 5 bases, and 8 bases lay outside the gene matches. The CDR3, as DNA: TGTGCCAGCAGTACGCCCGGGACAGTTTACAATGAGCAGTTCTTC. It encodes CASSTPGTVYNEQFF.

The chain uses TRBV5-1 and TRBJ2-5; D assignment may be TRBD1 or TRBD2 (5 bases each). Germline CDR1 reads SGHRS; CDR2 reads YFSETQ. CDR3 length: 15 amino acids. V was shortened by 0 bases and J by 6 bases, with 15 bases between the two germline ends. CDR3 in amino acids: CASSLDGGSPKTQYF. The CDR3 DNA reads as TGCGCCAGCAGCTTGGATGGGGGAAGCCCAAAGACCCAGTACTTC.

This clonotype occurred a few times. The genes are TRBV2 and TRBJ1-5, with D possibly being TRBD1 (5 bases). Germline loops: CDR1 SNHLY, CDR2 FYNNEI. The CDR3 sequence is 14 residues long. The germline V and J ends were trimmed by 0 bases and 3 bases, with 6 bases remaining between them. CDR3 nucleotide sequence: TGTGCCAGCAGTGAAGCCGGGGCCAATCAGCCCCAGCATTTT. Encoded protein: CASSEAGANQPQHF.

This clonotype showed up many times. This chain links TRBV15 with TRBJ1-4, with 11 bases identical to TRBD1. This CDR3 is built from 18 residues. Germline values: CDR1 LNHNV, CDR2 YYDKDF (reference sequence). The trim removed 5 bases at V and 0 bases at J, leaving 8 bases unmatched. CDR3 protein: CATSGGQGAPPTNEKLFF. DNA for the CDR3: TGTGCCACCAGCGGCGGACAGGGGGCTCCTCCAACTAATGAAAAACTGTTTTTT.

V usage is TRBV6-9 and J usage is TRBJ2-1; D is ambiguous. The V and J ends lost 3 bases and 6 bases respectively, with 9 bases between them. This CDR3 has 13 residues. Per germline, CDR1 MNHGY and CDR2 SVAAGI. The CDR3 reads CASSYLATNEQFF. The CDR3 region has the DNA TGTGCCAGCAGTTACCTGGCTACCAATGAGCAGTTCTTC.

This clonotype was detected ten times or more. This chain uses TRBV10-1 with TRBJ2-2; no reliable D call. With 0 bases removed from V and 3 bases from J, the gap between germline ends came to 8 bases. Germline V gene sequence: CDR1 WNHNN, CDR2 SYGVQD (reference sequence). The CDR3 spans 15 residues. CDR3 sequence (DNA): TGCGCCAGCAGTGAGTCGGAAACGGACACCGGGGAGCTGTTTTTT. Its translation: CASSESETDTGELFF.

V is TRBV7-3 and J is TRBJ2-1; 14 positions agree with TRBD2. The V and J ends lost 5 bases and 10 bases, in that order; junction bases with no gene match: 7. Germline assignment: CDR1 SGHTA and CDR2 FQGTGA. The CDR3 extends over 15 amino acids. The CDR3 coding sequence is TGTGCCAGCAGCCCCGGGACTAGCGGGAGTAGCGAGCAGTTCTTC. Protein: CASSPGTSGSSEQFF.

The V call is TRBV3-1, the J call TRBJ1-2; no reliable D call. CDR3 length equals 13 residues. V lost 1 base, J lost 8 bases, and 11 bases lay in between. Germline V lookup: CDR1 LGHDT, CDR2 YNNKEL (reference sequence). The CDR3 nucleotides read TGTGCCAGCAGCCAAGCTGGGGAGCGGGGCTACACCTTC. Its translation: CASSQAGERGYTF.

This clonotype was detected a few times. The rearrangement links TRBV9 to TRBJ1-1, with D uncertain. V was clipped by 0 bases and J by 7 bases, with 10 bases between them. The length of the CDR3 is 13 residues. CDR1 SGDLS and CDR2 YYNGEE come from the germline V gene. CDR3: CASSVEITGEAFF. In nucleotides, the CDR3 is TGTGCCAGCAGCGTAGAAATCACGGGTGAAGCTTTCTTT.

This clonotype was detected only a few times. The rearrangement uses TRBV14 and TRBJ2-1, with D possibly matching TRBD2 (5 bases). Trimming took off 4 bases at V and 6 bases at J, with 16 bases between the two ends. The CDR3 runs to 15 residues. Germline assignment: CDR1 SGHDN and CDR2 FVKESK. In nucleotides, the CDR3 is TGTGCCAGCAGCCGTTCTAGCTTTCCTTTCAATGAGCAGTTCTTC. Translation gives CASSRSSFPFNEQFF.

This chain links TRBV27 with TRBJ1-3; 8 bases match TRBD1. The CDR3 contains 16 residues. V was pared by 6 bases and J by 1 base, with 8 bases of the junction left unmatched. Germline V gene data show CDR1 as MNHEY and CDR2 as SMNVEV (reference sequence). CDR3 sequence: CASSRRTGSSGNTIYF. DNA of the CDR3: TGTGCCAGCAGCAGACGGACAGGGTCTTCTGGAAACACCATATATTTT.

This clonotype was seen repeatedly, ten times or more. V is TRBV11-2 and J is TRBJ1-1; D unclear. This CDR3 has 16 amino acids. V lost 5 bases to trimming and J lost 1 base, with 17 bases between them. Germline values: CDR1 SGHAT, CDR2 FQNNGV. CDR3 DNA: TGTGCCAGCAGCCACGGGGTGGTACAACAGAACACTGAAGCTTTCTTT. Translated, it gives CASSHGVVQQNTEAFF.

The V gene is TRBV5-1, the J gene TRBJ2-6; D is uncertain. This CDR3 is 14 amino acids long. Germline V gene lookup returns CDR1 SGHRS and CDR2 YFSETQ. The V end was cut by 2 bases, the J end by 2 bases, with 5 bases between. The CDR3 reads CASSFGAGANVLTF. CDR3 nucleotides: TGCGCCAGCAGCTTCGGCGCTGGGGCCAACGTCCTGACTTTC.

This clonotype was seen repeatedly, ten times or more. The rearrangement joins TRBV25-1 to TRBJ2-1; TRBD2 is a possible D gene (6 bases). Germline CDR1 and CDR2: MGHDK and SYGVNS. Trimming cost V 3 bases and J 0 bases, with 12 bases left between them. The CDR3 is 16 amino acids. This CDR3 is CASSDGRRLSYNEQFF. CDR3 coding DNA: TGTGCCAGCAGTGACGGGAGAAGGCTCTCCTACAATGAGCAGTTCTTC.

This clonotype has at least ten counts. V is TRBV7-6 and J is TRBJ1-4; possible D gene TRBD1, 6 bases. The germline gives CDR1 SGHVS, CDR2 FNYEAQ. V lost 5 bases to trimming and J lost 6 bases, with 16 bases between them. The CDR3 covers 15 residues. Here the CDR3 DNA reads TGTGCCAGCAGCCCCGAAGTGGGGGCGGATGAAAAACTGTTTTTT. It is translated as CASSPEVGADEKLFF.

This clonotype has a handful of counts. V and J are TRBV27 and TRBJ2-3; D is possibly TRBD2 (7 bases). V shed 10 bases and J shed 6 bases, with 14 bases lying between them. Germline-derived CDR1 and CDR2 are MNHEY and SMNVEV (reference sequence). This CDR3 comprises 12 residues. The CDR3 nucleotides read TGTGCCACTCGAGGGGGGGCGGATACGCAGTATTTT. It encodes CATRGGADTQYF.

In the case of this clonotype: A read error is possible here, since a much larger clone lies one base away. The gene calls are TRBV5-1 and TRBJ2-1; 9 bases line up with TRBD1. Germline assignment: CDR1 SGHRS and CDR2 YFSETQ. This CDR3 has 15 amino acids. CDR3 in DNA: TGCGCCAGCAGCCTCGGGACAGGGACCTACAATGAGCAGGTCTTC. Protein product: CASSLGTGTYNEQVF.

This clonotype came up many times. The rearrangement joins TRBV20-1 to TRBJ2-5; 8 nucleotides align to TRBD1. V was clipped by 0 bases and J by 3 bases; unmatched bases: 6. This CDR3 has 15 amino acids. The germline V gene has CDR1 DFQATT and CDR2 SNEGSKA (reference sequence). Here the CDR3 DNA reads TGCAGTGCTAGAGACGGGACAGGACATAAAGAGACCCAGTACTTC. This encodes CSARDGTGHKETQYF.

This clonotype was detected only once. This chain links TRBV30 with TRBJ2-7; no reliable D call. From germline, CDR1 is GTSNPN and CDR2 SVGIG (reference sequence). The CDR3 runs 14 residues. V was trimmed by 0 bases and J by 1 base, leaving 10 bases between them. CDR3 DNA sequence: TGTGCCTGGAGTGTAGGCAGTTTGTCCTACGAGCAGTACTTC. This gives the protein CAWSVGSLSYEQYF.

Only a few counts were recorded for this clonotype. The chain couples TRBV5-4 to TRBJ1-1; D might be TRBD1 (6 bases). Deletions cut 0 bases from V and 3 bases from J, with 12 bases between. CDR1 and CDR2 from the germline V gene are SGHNT and YYREEE (reference sequence). This CDR3 is built from 15 residues. The CDR3 DNA reads as TGTGCCAGCAGCTTGGTGGGGGCAGGTGACACTGAAGCTTTCTTT. It codes for CASSLVGAGDTEAFF.

V gene TRBV7-2 combines with J gene TRBJ1-6; D call uncertain. This CDR3 is 12 amino acids long. V lost 4 bases, J lost 13 bases, and 11 bases lay in between. Germline V CDR1 and CDR2: SGHTA, FQGNSA. The CDR3 nucleotides are TGTGCCAGCAGCTCCCACCCTCGGCCCCTCCACTTT. It encodes CASSSHPRPLHF.

This clonotype was seen only a few times. The junction departs from germline at one end; a sequencing error may be responsible. The rearrangement uses TRBV30 and TRBJ2-2, with 7 bases identical to TRBD2. Germline V lookup: CDR1 GTSNPN, CDR2 SVGIG (reference sequence). CDR3 length: 15 amino acids. The CDR3 loop reads CAWSLSGGNTGGLFF. In DNA, the CDR3 is TGTGCCTGGAGTCTCTCCGGGGGGAACACCGGGGGGCTGTTTTTT.